The 28 T cell receptor beta chains below come from one sample, sequenced in a study of T cell repertoires in cytomegalovirus infection. TCRdb re-derived calls from the reads in MiXCR, one entry per CDR3 protein. The sample records hundreds of thousands of distinct CDR3 sequences, roughly 30% being singletons. The antigens these receptors bind are not known. The material sequenced was cultured PBMCs, taken from culture after CMV antigen stimulation. The receptors were sampled from a human donor in good health (CMV status not recorded). Some clones in this sample may be carry-over from other donors' samples.

CDR3 sequence (DNA): TGTGCCAGCAGTGAAAGGCAGGACGAAGCTTTCTTT. Translating it yields CASSERQDEAFF. The V call is TRBV6-1, the J call TRBJ1-1; D is uncertain. The germline V and J ends were trimmed by 2 bases and 8 bases, with 9 bases remaining between them. The V gene's germline CDR1 is MNHNS and CDR2 SASEGT. There are 12 residues in the CDR3.

Turning to this clonotype: Its ends do not fully match the called genes, so a read error is possible. The chain carries TRBV6-5 and TRBJ2-3, with 13 bases fitting TRBD2. The V gene's germline CDR1 is MNHEY and CDR2 SVGAGI. The CDR3 spans 18 residues. The DNA for the CDR3 is TGTGTCAGCTATCGGTGGGGACTAGCGGGGAGTAGCACAGATACGCAGTATTTT. It is translated as CVSYRWGLAGSSTDTQYF.

This chain joins TRBV11-2 and TRBJ2-1, with TRBD2 matching over 9 bases. The CDR3 runs to 15 residues. The trim removed 5 bases at V and 8 bases at J, leaving 10 bases unmatched. Looked up from germline, CDR1 is SGHAT and CDR2 is FQNNGV. For the CDR3, the DNA is TGTGCCAGCAGCCCCACCGGGACTAGCTTGGATGAGCAGTTCTTC. Translated: CASSPTGTSLDEQFF.

This clonotype was detected ten times or more. This sequence joins TRBV7-2 and TRBJ2-5, with D possibly matching TRBD1 (6 bases). The CDR3 covers 15 residues. V lost 4 bases and J lost 5, with 17 bases in between. From germline, CDR1 is SGHTA and CDR2 FQGNSA. In DNA, the CDR3 is TGTGCCAGCAGCTCGGCTACAGGGTTTGGGGAGACCCAGTACTTC. Its translation: CASSSATGFGETQYF.

This clonotype was found a few times. V gene TRBV10-3 combines with J gene TRBJ2-3, with 11 nucleotides matching TRBD1. The CDR3 sequence is 14 residues long. Germline V gene sequence: CDR1 ENHRY, CDR2 SYGVKD. V lost 6 bases and J lost 6; bases outside the gene matches: 5. This CDR3 is CAIRGTGGPDTQYF. The CDR3, as DNA: TGTGCCATCAGAGGGACAGGGGGTCCGGATACGCAGTATTTT.

This clonotype appeared many times. The chain has TRBV7-2 and TRBJ2-7, with D perhaps matching TRBD1 or TRBD2 (6 bases each). This CDR3 has 15 amino acids. The germline V gene encodes CDR1 SGHTA and CDR2 FQGNSA. The V end was cut by 4 bases, the J end by 2 bases, with 15 bases between. The CDR3 spells CASSSRRGRTYEQYF. CDR3 DNA: TGTGCCAGCAGCTCTCGCCGGGGGCGGACCTACGAGCAGTACTTC.

The rearrangement joins TRBV29-1 to TRBJ2-1, with 7 bases that match TRBD2. With V trimmed by 2 bases and J by 7 bases, 2 bases remained unmatched. The V gene's germline CDR1 is SQVTM and CDR2 ANQGSEA. The CDR3 is made up of 12 amino acids. The CDR3 sequence is CSVEWEGNEQFF. The CDR3 coding sequence is TGCAGCGTTGAATGGGAGGGGAATGAGCAGTTCTTC.

This clonotype was seen more than once but under ten times. The rearrangement uses TRBV11-2 and TRBJ2-5; D is unclear. The CDR3 runs 15 residues. Trimming removed 1 base at V and 5 bases at J, with 14 bases between. Germline lookup yields CDR1 SGHAT and CDR2 FQNNGV. The CDR3, as DNA: TGTGCCAGCAGCTTAGGGATCTCCGGTGTCGAGACCCAGTACTTC. It specifies CASSLGISGVETQYF. Looking up the rest from reference TRBV11-2 and TRBJ2-5 gives the full variable domain: EAGVAQSPRYKIIEKRQSVAFWCNPISGHATLYWYQQILGQGPKLLIQFQNNGVVDDSQLPKDRFSAERLKGVDSTLKIQPAKLEDSAVYLCASSLGISGVETQYFGPGTRLLVL.

The V and J genes are TRBV5-1 and TRBJ1-1; D ambiguous. CDR3 length equals 14 residues. V was clipped by 3 bases and J by 5 bases, with 14 bases between them. Looked up from germline, CDR1 is SGHRS and CDR2 is YFSETQ. The DNA for the CDR3 is TGCGCCAGCAGCTACGGACCCAAGGAGACTGAAGCTTTCTTT. This translates into CASSYGPKETEAFF.

V usage is TRBV11-2 and J usage is TRBJ2-4, with TRBD2 matching 9 bases. The V gene's germline CDR1 is SGHAT and CDR2 FQNNGV. This CDR3 has 16 residues. V gave up 4 bases and J gave up 0 bases; unmatched junction bases: 4. CDR3 DNA sequence: TGTGCCAGCAGCTCCGGACTAGCGACAGCCAAAAACATTCAGTACTTC. Translating gives CASSSGLATAKNIQYF.

The rearrangement joins TRBV4-3 to TRBJ2-3; 7 bases agree with TRBD2. Germline V lookup: CDR1 LGHNA, CDR2 YSLEER. The CDR3 has 16 amino acids. V dropped 1 base and J dropped 10; count of bases not matched to a gene: 14. The CDR3 bases are TGCGCCAGCAGCCAAGTCCACGGACTAGGCCTTCACCCGCAGTATTTT. Translating gives CASSQVHGLGLHPQYF.

V gene TRBV10-3 combines with J gene TRBJ2-1, with 11 bases that match TRBD2. The CDR3 spans 16 residues. Trimming cost V 0 bases and J 2 bases; bases outside gene matches: 0. Per the germline V gene, CDR1 is ENHRY and CDR2 is SYGVKD. The CDR3 region is CAISESTSGTYNEQFF. CDR3 in DNA: TGTGCCATCAGTGAGTCGACTAGCGGGACCTACAATGAGCAGTTCTTC.

This clonotype was seen more than once but under ten times. V gene TRBV7-2 combines with J gene TRBJ2-5, with TRBD2 identical over 8 bases. V lost 3 bases, J lost 3 bases, and 6 bases stayed unmatched. CDR3 length: 15 amino acids. Germline CDR1 SGHTA, CDR2 FQGNSA. The CDR3 here is CASSFQRGTEETQYF. The CDR3 bases are TGTGCCAGCAGCTTCCAGCGGGGGACCGAAGAGACCCAGTACTTC.

This clonotype has just a few counts. The chain has TRBV7-9 and TRBJ2-7, with 9 bases lining up with TRBD1. V dropped 3 bases and J dropped 2; count of bases not matched to a gene: 5. Germline-derived CDR1 and CDR2 are SEHNR and FQNEAQ (reference sequence). CDR3 length equals 15 residues. Written as DNA, the CDR3 is TGTGCCAGCAGCTTGTGGGACAGGGCGGCCTACGAGCAGTACTTC. Encoded protein: CASSLWDRAAYEQYF.

This clonotype has only a few counts. This chain joins TRBV27 and TRBJ1-3, with 7 bases aligning to TRBD1. Germline assignment: CDR1 MNHEY and CDR2 SMNVEV (reference sequence). This CDR3 is built from 16 residues. J lost 0 bases, V lost 5 bases, and 7 bases had no gene match. The CDR3 here is CASSPRDSSSGNTIYF. The CDR3 DNA reads as TGTGCCAGCAGTCCCAGGGACAGCAGCTCTGGAAACACCATATATTTT.

This clonotype turned up a few times. The chain has TRBV19 and TRBJ1-1; D may be TRBD1 (5 bases). The germline gives CDR1 LNHDA, CDR2 SQIVND (reference sequence). This CDR3 has 13 amino acids. Trimming stripped 5 bases from V and 4 bases from J, with 11 bases between. The CDR3 DNA reads TGTGCCAGTAGTTCCGGGGGACGCACTGAAGCTTTCTTT. Translating gives CASSSGGRTEAFF.

The J gene is TRBJ2-7, the V gene TRBV12-3 or TRBV12-4, with 9 bases aligning to TRBD2. Trimming at V came to 6 bases and at J to 3 bases, leaving 6 bases not matched to a gene. This CDR3 region has 14 residues. The CDR3 spells CASRSGTSLYEQYF. The CDR3 bases are TGTGCCAGCAGGTCCGGGACTAGCCTCTACGAGCAGTACTTC.

The chain is built from TRBV7-2 and TRBJ2-3; weak D call: TRBD2 (6 bases). CDR1 and CDR2 (germline): SGHTA, FQGNSA. The CDR3 has 15 amino acids. V gave up 5 bases and J gave up 3 bases, with 15 bases separating them. The CDR3 region is CASSLTGLPTDTQYF. The CDR3 coding sequence is TGTGCCAGCAGCCTCACGGGACTTCCTACAGATACGCAGTATTTT.

This clonotype was seen a handful of times. V is TRBV7-2 and J is TRBJ1-6; the D gene is possibly TRBD1 (5 bases). V lost 4 bases to trimming and J lost 6 bases, with 10 bases between them. This CDR3 comprises 14 residues. Per the germline V gene, CDR1 is SGHTA and CDR2 is FQGNSA. The CDR3 DNA reads TGTGCCAGCAGCTGGACGGGGCCTAATTCACCCCTCCACTTT. The encoded protein is CASSWTGPNSPLHF.

The sample holds many counts of this clonotype. CDR3 sequence: CASSFDPTSPAQYF. The CDR3 DNA reads as TGTGCCAGCAGCTTTGATCCGACGTCCCCAGCGCAGTATTTT. The gene calls are TRBV7-6 and TRBJ2-3; D unresolved. CDR3 size: 14 residues. V lost 3 bases to trimming and J lost 10 bases, with 17 bases between them. CDR1 is SGHVS and CDR2 is FNYEAQ in the germline V gene. The full variable domain, rest sourced from reference TRBV7-6 and TRBJ2-3, is GAGVSQSPRYKVTKRGQDVALRCDPISGHVSLYWYRQALGQGPEFLTYFNYEAQQDKSGLPNDRFSAERPEGSISTLTIQRTEQRDSAMYRCASSFDPTSPAQYFGPGTRLTVL.

J is TRBJ2-5 and V is TRBV25-1; no reliable D call. V was clipped by 1 base and J by 4 bases, with 10 bases between them. Looked up from germline, CDR1 is MGHDK and CDR2 is SYGVNS. This CDR3 has 14 amino acids. CDR3 residues: CASSEFTPGETQYF. The CDR3 nucleotides are TGTGCCAGCAGTGAATTTACGCCGGGAGAGACCCAGTACTTC.

This clonotype turned up a few times. CDR3 coding DNA: TGTGCCAGCAGCCAAAGACAGGATGGCACTGAAGCTTTCTTT. This translates into CASSQRQDGTEAFF. The chain has TRBV7-8 and TRBJ1-1, with a possible D match to TRBD1 (6 bases). Trimming took off 5 bases at V and 4 bases at J, with 14 bases between the two ends. The CDR3 runs 14 residues. From germline, CDR1 is SGHVS and CDR2 FQNEAQ.

The genes are TRBV27 and TRBJ1-5; no definite D call. CDR1 MNHEY and CDR2 SMNVEV come from the germline V gene (reference sequence). CDR3 length equals 14 residues. V dropped 3 bases and J dropped 5 bases, with 11 bases sitting between them. As DNA, the CDR3 is TGTGCCAGCAGTTTGTTATCGGGAGATCAGCCCCAGCATTTT. Its translation: CASSLLSGDQPQHF.

This clonotype was observed a handful of times. The J gene is TRBJ2-1, the V gene TRBV19; perhaps TRBD1 as D (5 bases). Deletions cut 6 bases from V and 2 bases from J, with 20 bases between. Germline V gene lookup returns CDR1 LNHDA and CDR2 SQIVND (reference sequence). The CDR3 contains 17 residues. The CDR3 here is CASSPRASYSPYNEQFF. The CDR3 DNA is TGTGCCAGTAGCCCCAGGGCCAGTTATTCCCCCTACAATGAGCAGTTCTTC.

This clonotype appeared a few times. J is TRBJ1-6 and V is TRBV27; D gene ambiguous. The CDR3 loop spans 15 amino acids. Per germline, CDR1 MNHEY and CDR2 SMNVEV (reference sequence). V gave up 5 bases and J gave up 7 bases, with 15 bases separating them. As DNA, the CDR3 is TGTGCCAGCAGTCCTTCTAAGCTGGAGAATTCACCCCTCCACTTT. Protein: CASSPSKLENSPLHF.

On this clonotype itself: The junction does not match germline at one end; this may be a read error. The rearrangement uses TRBV11-3 and TRBJ2-7; no firm D call. CDR1 is SGHNT, CDR2 YENEEA, per germline. The CDR3 runs to 11 residues. The CDR3 region has the DNA TGTGCCAGCAGCTTATCCTCCGAGCAGTACTTC. Amino acids: CASSLSSEQYF.

The chain couples TRBV5-4 to TRBJ1-2; D uncertain. The V end lost 1 base, the J end lost 8 bases, and 12 bases lay between the germline ends. In germline, CDR1 is SGHNT, CDR2 YYREEE (reference sequence). There are 13 residues in the CDR3. CDR3 coding DNA: TGTGCCAGCAGCTTGATGGGTGGTCGGGGCTACACCTTC. Protein: CASSLMGGRGYTF.

In its sample, this clonotype was seen many times. The chain links TRBV7-2 to TRBJ1-1; D is undetermined. The V end was cut by 3 bases, the J end by 11 bases, with 16 bases between. Germline CDR1 and CDR2: SGHTA and FQGNSA. The CDR3 is made up of 13 amino acids. The chain's CDR3 is CASSFVGREGAFF. The DNA of the CDR3 is TGTGCCAGCAGCTTCGTCGGGCGAGAGGGTGCTTTCTTT.